Below, one TCR beta chain is given with its context. Which antigen it targets is not known. Base-call qualities are not available, and no considerably larger clone is one nucleotide away. The library was prepared using the immunoSEQ multiplex PCR assay. The multiplex PCR relied on a mix of 60 forward primers for TCR Vbeta segments and 13 reverse primers for TCR Jbeta segments. The CDR3 region of rearranged TCR beta genes was amplified from genomic DNA with a multiplex PCR assay. On the Illumina HiSeq System, the amplified TCR beta libraries were sequenced as 87-base-pair reads. In the authors' own workflow: A later analysis tallied roughly 78 million unique TCR beta chains across the approximately 670 repertoires, and approximately 12 million of those chains were shared by two or more donors. A nearest-neighbor algorithm error-corrected the raw reads and collapsed the reads into unique sequences, merging closely related sequences to remove PCR and sequencing errors. V, D and J gene segments were assigned by aligning CDR3 sequences to IMGT reference sequences. For a sequence to be retained, at least a six-nucleotide match to both a V gene segment and a J gene segment was required. A rearrangement counted as productive if the CDR3 had no stop codons and remained in frame with V and J, and every other rearrangement counted as non-productive. CDR3 was defined by IMGT convention, running from the second conserved V-encoded cysteine to the conserved J-encoded phenylalanine. The earlier analysis of 587 of the donors excluded any sequence lacking an unambiguous match to a single V gene segment. In an earlier analysis of around 600 of the donors, V segments were called functional above 56.7% productive rearrangements and were called segregating when the between-donor standard deviation exceeded 5%. A statistical classification framework was built for diagnosing cytomegalovirus status from the catalog of TCR beta chain sequences. In a later analysis, V and J genes were assigned by comparing TCR nucleotide sequences against IMGT/GENE-DB human TR gene sequences. A later analysis assigned CDR3 sequences and most-parsimonious VDJ recombination scenarios with the TCRdist pipeline. In a later analysis, each TCR beta chain was defined by its CDR3 amino acid sequence together with its V-gene family, and reads lacking a unique V-gene family were excluded. In a later analysis, around 650 highly shared, low-generation-probability nucleotide sequences were removed to address suspected cross-contamination and a sequencing artifact. For each public chain, a later analysis derived a clonal expansion index from normalized ranks of inferred template counts within each repertoire. Generation probabilities in a later analysis came from a VDJ recombination model fitted to out-of-frame rearrangements, and those results were checked against IGoR. A later analysis scored TCR-TCR, TCR-HLA and TCR-CMV co-occurrence with hypergeometric tests, applying a repertoire-size bias correction to TCR pairs. To estimate false discovery rates, a later analysis permuted the HLA or CMV assignments 20 times. In a later analysis, co-occurring TCRs were grouped using DBSCAN, and TCRdist sequence similarity was added for clustering within HLA-allele-positive subsets. Co-occurrence clustering excluded repertoires with fewer than 30,000 or more than 120,000 public chains, plus five with anomalous nucleotide sharing. TCRdb limited this immuneACCESS table to in-frame rearrangements with V and J called. A share of clones is missing; checked studies link under half to unresolved V genes, and the rest is unexplained. V and J calls plus clone size are reproduced from that table; the DNA served to infer D and trimming. Within this sample are about 100,000 clones, with about 77% of them counted one time only. Clones ranked in the top ten supply less than 5% of the sample.

CDR1 and CDR2 are read off the germline V gene as MGHRA and YSYEKL. The CDR3 has 20 amino acids, counting the end cysteine and phenylalanine. Only the CDR3 part of the read is kept: 60 bases, read in frame from the first base. V has 4 bases trimmed and J has 0 bases trimmed; junction bases matching no gene number 19. This record comes from a study of cytomegalovirus exposure and HLA in healthy donors (dated by TCRdb to 2016 to 2017). Broadly, across the study: According to an earlier analysis of 587 of the donors, about 180 million T cells yielded over 100 million unique TCR beta sequences and about 300 Gb of sequence data. Among about 390 genotyped donors of the cohort, an average of roughly 240,000 unique TCR beta nucleotide sequences were sequenced per donor, roughly a sixth of them non-productive. A later analysis re-analyzed previously published TCR beta repertoires from roughly 630 donors and added high-resolution HLA genotyping to study TCR occurrence patterns. Of the roughly 400 genotyped donors, around 81% fell in the genetic ancestry cluster associated with self-reported Caucasian donors. Along with the approximately 600-subject first cohort, a separate validation cohort of over a hundred different subjects was used. The study was designed to test whether signatures of past pathogen exposure could be identified by cataloging public T cell receptors. All discovery cohort repertoires had been generated on a single sequencing platform. An earlier analysis of fewer than 750 of the donors used high-throughput TCR beta sequencing to judge whether each TCR beta V gene segment behaved as functional or pseudogenic. HLA typing included class I and class II loci at four-digit resolution. Genome-wide SNP genotypes for about three fifths of the roughly 670 donors were used in a later genetic analysis, which treated that subset as a discovery cohort. In the later analysis, no new phenotypic data were used to find candidate immune exposures; instead, reliance was placed on TCR beta sequences and their occurrence across donors. The number of typed donors differed by locus: about 620-640 for A, B, C, DRB1 and DQB1; approximately 530 for DQA1; fewer than 610 for DPA1; and some 470 for DPB1. Because of strong linkage in the cohort, roughly five DR-DQ haplotypes were treated as single units for association and clustering. To predict cytomegalovirus infection status, the study combined high-throughput TCR immunosequencing, statistical association of individual TCRs with disease status, and machine learning. About 330 gigabases of sequencing data and 75 million to 85 million unique TCR sequences made up an early release that covered over 550 HLA-typed donors. The T cell repertoires of some 700 subjects were profiled by immunosequencing and related to cytomegalovirus serostatus. Alongside the repertoire data, information on donor age, sex, ethnicity and CMV serostatus was compiled. Broader findings and caveats from the paper: In a later analysis, some 17,000 TCR beta sequences were associated with specific HLA alleles at a false discovery rate of 0.05. HLA typing was unavailable for some donors at each locus, so association tests used only the typed subset. In the study, 164 TCR beta chains were listed as associated with cytomegalovirus. In an earlier analysis of fewer than 700 of the donors, most TCR beta V segments appeared in productive rearrangements about 90% or about 30% of the time, broadly matching IMGT annotations. Some IMGT-functional V segments, including TRBV6-2 and TRBV6-3, could not be distinguished by the 87-base-pair reads and were therefore excluded. An association between a missense DCLRE1C variant and V-gene and J-gene trimming of TCR beta chains was found in a later genetic analysis and replicated in an independent cohort. In a later analysis, the rate of TCR association differed among HLA loci, with DRB1 alleles having the most associated TCRs and HLA-C alleles having the fewest. In both the original and validation cohorts, the classifier was reported to diagnose cytomegalovirus status with high specificity and sensitivity. A further reported finding was that TCR beta sequences accurately predicted the HLA-A and HLA-B alleles for most subjects in the first cohort. Only TCR beta chains were sequenced in this cohort, and the absence of alpha or paired-chain data limited detectable features. The earlier analysis of 587 of the donors excluded 15 to 20 rarely observed V segments, including chromosome 9 orphons, because counts were too low. Most TCR sequences were seen in very few donors, while some public TCRs were found in many individuals. Sequencing depth was assumed to be roughly uniform across donors in the presence/absence analyses, though that assumption may not hold. Correlated functional status among segregating V segments might be attributable to linkage disequilibrium, but an unknown experimental factor could not be ruled out. In a later analysis, HLA-associated TCR beta chains were found to be more clonally expanded and to have lower generation probabilities than equally common non-associated chains. For the cohort, immune exposure information was limited to CMV serostatus. According to the authors, the approach could potentially be generalized to other disease states and immunological phenotypes. A cluster of highly shared sequence variants was judged likely to represent a technical artifact of the sequencing pipeline. Several of the top co-occurrence clusters appeared to be linked to parvovirus B19, influenza, CMV and Epstein-Barr virus, according to a later analysis. Three of the identified cytomegalovirus-associated TCR beta chains were confirmed in vitro to be specific for cytomegalovirus antigens. Most CMV-associated TCR beta chains appeared to be HLA-restricted in a later analysis, and the HLA associations seemed to be driven largely by CMV exposure. Assigning TCR associations to individual alleles was difficult when HLA alleles, especially DR and DQ, strongly co-occurred. In a later genetic analysis, fewer N-insertions in productive TCRs were reported among donors in an Asian-associated ancestry cluster than the approximately 670-donor mean.

The cohort was made up of 500 to 800 healthy bone marrow donors. All cohort members were sampled while nominally healthy, although unrecorded immune exposures were likely present. The donor was CMV seropositive and was included in the group of some 290 seropositive cohort members. A peripheral blood sample was provided by each donor, and peripheral blood mononuclear cells were used for TCR beta sequencing. Genomic DNA was extracted from the blood cell samples with the Qiagen DNeasy Blood Extraction Kit. The clonotype originates from a woman under 30 in good health and CMV-seropositive. The chain uses TRBV4-1 and TRBJ2-7; TRBD2 lines up with 9 middle nucleotides. The sample was PBMCs. The CDR3 has the sequence CASSRIFETSGLTSSYEQYF. DNA sequence: TGCGCCAGCAGCCGCATCTTTGAGACTAGCGGATTGACAAGCTCCTACGAGCAGTACTTC.